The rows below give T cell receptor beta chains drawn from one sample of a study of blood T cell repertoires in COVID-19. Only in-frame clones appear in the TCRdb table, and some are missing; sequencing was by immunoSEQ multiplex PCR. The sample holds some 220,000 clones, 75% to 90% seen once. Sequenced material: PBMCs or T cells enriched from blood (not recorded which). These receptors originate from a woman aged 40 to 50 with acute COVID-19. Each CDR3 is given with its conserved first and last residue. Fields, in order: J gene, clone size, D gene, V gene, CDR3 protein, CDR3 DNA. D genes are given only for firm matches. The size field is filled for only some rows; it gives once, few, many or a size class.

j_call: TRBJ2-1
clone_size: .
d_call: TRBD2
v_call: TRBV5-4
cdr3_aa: CASSLAHETSGVEQFF
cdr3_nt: TGTGCCAGCAGCTTGGCCCATGAGACTAGCGGGGTTGAGCAGTTCTTC

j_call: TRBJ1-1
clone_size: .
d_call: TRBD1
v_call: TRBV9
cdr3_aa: CASSYTGGANTEAFF
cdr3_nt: TGTGCCAGCAGCTACACAGGGGGTGCGAACACTGAAGCTTTCTTT

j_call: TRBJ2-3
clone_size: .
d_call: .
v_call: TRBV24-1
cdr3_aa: CATSAGSTDTQYF
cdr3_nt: TGTGCCACCAGTGCAGGAAGCACAGATACGCAGTATTTT

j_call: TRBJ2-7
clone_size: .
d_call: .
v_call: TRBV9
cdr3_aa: CASSPYAGINYEQYF
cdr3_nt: TGTGCCAGCAGCCCGTATGCCGGGATTAACTACGAGCAGTACTTC

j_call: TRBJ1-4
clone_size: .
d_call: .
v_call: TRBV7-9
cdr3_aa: CASSFPQVGEKLFF
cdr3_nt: TGTGCCAGCAGCTTCCCACAGGTGGGAGAAAAACTGTTTTTT

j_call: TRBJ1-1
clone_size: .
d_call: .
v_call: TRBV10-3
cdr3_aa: CAISDREVEAFF
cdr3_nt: TGTGCCATCAGTGACAGGGAGGTTGAAGCTTTCTTT

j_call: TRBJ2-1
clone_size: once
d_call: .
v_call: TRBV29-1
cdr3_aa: CSVEGADGSSYNEQFF
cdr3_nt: TGCAGCGTTGAAGGGGCAGACGGTAGCTCCTACAATGAGCAGTTCTTC

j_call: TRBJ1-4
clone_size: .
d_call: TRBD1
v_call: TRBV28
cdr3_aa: CASSRGQQREKLFF
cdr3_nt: TGTGCCAGCAGCCGGGGACAGCAGCGTGAAAAACTGTTTTTT

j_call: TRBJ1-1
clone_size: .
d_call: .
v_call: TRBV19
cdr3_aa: CASSTAGAEGEAFF
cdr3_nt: TGTGCCAGTAGTACTGCAGGGGCTGAGGGTGAAGCTTTCTTT

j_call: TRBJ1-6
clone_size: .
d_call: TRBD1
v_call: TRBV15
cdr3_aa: CATSSQGAASGGALHF
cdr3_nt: TGTGCCACCAGCAGTCAGGGGGCAGCCAGCGGTGGGGCCCTCCACTTT

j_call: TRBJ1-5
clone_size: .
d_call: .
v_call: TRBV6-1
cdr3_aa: CASSEAWRNQPQHF
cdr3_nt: TGTGCCAGCAGTGAAGCCTGGCGCAATCAGCCCCAGCATTTT

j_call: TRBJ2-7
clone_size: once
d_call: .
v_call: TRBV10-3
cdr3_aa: CAISESLGSYEQYF
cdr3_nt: TGTGCCATCAGTGAATCACTAGGCAGCTACGAGCAGTACTTC

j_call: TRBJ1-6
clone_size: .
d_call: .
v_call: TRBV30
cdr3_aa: CAWSPIGGRNNSPLHF
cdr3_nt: TGTGCCTGGAGCCCAATAGGGGGACGGAATAATTCACCCCTCCACTTT

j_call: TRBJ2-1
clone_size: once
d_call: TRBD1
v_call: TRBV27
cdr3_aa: CASSMTGTGVYNEQFF
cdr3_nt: TGTGCCAGCAGTATGACCGGGACAGGGGTCTACAATGAGCAGTTCTTC

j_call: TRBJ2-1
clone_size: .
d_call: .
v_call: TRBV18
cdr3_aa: CASSPPPGAEEQFF
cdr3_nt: TGTGCCAGCTCACCTCCCCCTGGTGCAGAAGAGCAGTTCTTC

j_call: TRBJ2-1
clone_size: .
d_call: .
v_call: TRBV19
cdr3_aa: CASSITGTLDGNEQFF
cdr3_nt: TGTGCCAGTAGTATCACCGGGACACTCGACGGCAATGAGCAGTTCTTC

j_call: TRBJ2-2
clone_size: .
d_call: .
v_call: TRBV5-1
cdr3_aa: CASSLGTDTGELFF
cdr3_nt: TGCGCCAGCAGCTTGGGGACAGACACCGGGGAGCTGTTTTTT

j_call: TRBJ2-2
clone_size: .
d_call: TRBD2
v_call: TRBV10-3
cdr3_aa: CAISGLGVTGELFF
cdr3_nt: TGTGCCATCAGCGGACTAGGGGTCACCGGGGAGCTGTTTTTT

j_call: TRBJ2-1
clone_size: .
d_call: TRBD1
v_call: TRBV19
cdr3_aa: CATSHQGAGWNEQFF
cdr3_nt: TGTGCCACCAGCCATCAGGGGGCTGGGTGGAATGAGCAGTTCTTC

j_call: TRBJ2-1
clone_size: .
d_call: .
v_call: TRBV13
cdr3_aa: CASSLETGSYNEQFF
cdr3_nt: TGTGCCAGCAGCTTAGAGACAGGCTCCTACAATGAGCAGTTCTTC

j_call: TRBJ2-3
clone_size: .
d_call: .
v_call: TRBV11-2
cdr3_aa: CASSLKGGHTDTQYF
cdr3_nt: TGTGCCAGCAGCCTAAAGGGAGGCCACACAGATACGCAGTATTTT

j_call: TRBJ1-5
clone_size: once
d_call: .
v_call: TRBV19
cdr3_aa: CASSISSHQPQHF
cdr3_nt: TGTGCCAGTAGTATTAGCTCACATCAGCCCCAGCATTTT

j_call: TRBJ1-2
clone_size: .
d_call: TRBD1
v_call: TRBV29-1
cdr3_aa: CSAVGQGANGYTF
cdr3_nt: TGCAGCGCCGTCGGACAGGGGGCAAATGGCTACACCTTC

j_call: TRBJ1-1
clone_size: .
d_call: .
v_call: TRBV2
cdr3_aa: CASSDRGLSAFF
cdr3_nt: TGTGCCAGCAGTGATAGGGGGTTATCGGCTTTCTTT

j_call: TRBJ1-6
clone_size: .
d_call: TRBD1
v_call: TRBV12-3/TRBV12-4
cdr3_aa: CASKSPGQGPLHF
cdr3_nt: TGTGCCAGCAAATCACCTGGACAGGGTCCCCTCCACTTT

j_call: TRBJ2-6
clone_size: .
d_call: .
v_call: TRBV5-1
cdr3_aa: CASSPGGAGANVLTF
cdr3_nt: TGCGCCAGCAGTCCTGGAGGCGCTGGGGCCAACGTCCTGACTTTC